This T cell receptor beta chain was recovered during a study of T cell repertoires and HLA-DP antigens (dated by TCRdb to 2017 to 2018). The study in broad terms: An in vitro model of CD4+ T cell alloreactivity against allogeneic HLA-DP presented by transduced HeLa cells was used in the study. One alloantigen differed from self by one peptide-binding groove amino acid, whereas the other differed by ten, modelling structurally similar versus dissimilar alloantigens. The three donors, two male and one female, ranged from the 18-to-29 to the 60-to-69 age band. The average DNA input was roughly 210 ng for sorted CD137+CD4+ samples versus roughly 1,100 ng for pre-culture CD4+ samples.

Regarding this clone: Its target antigen remains unknown. Qualities for individual bases were not recorded, and no much larger clone is one base off.

Magnetic bead negative selection was used to isolate untouched CD4+ T cells from Ficoll-separated PBMC, with an average purity of 97.7%. Untouched CD4+ T cells were isolated from Ficoll-separated PBMC with magnetic beads, reaching about 98% purity with negligible CD8+ contamination. Peripheral blood mononuclear cells came from the buffy coats of a few healthy blood donors, who served as the study's donors. CMV seronegative status was shared by all three donors. Genomic DNA was extracted with the DNeasy Blood & Tissue Kit. Genomic DNA from sorted CD137+CD4+ cells and from pre-culture CD4+ baseline samples of each subject was subjected to TCRB sequencing. The study at large found these results: Clones undetected before culture had an average cumulative frequency of roughly 35% against one allele versus roughly 55% against the other. Naive and memory CD4+ repertoires were not analysed separately. The study was limited by having just a few donors, by relying on a non-physiological HeLa antigen-presenting system, and by using total CD4+ cells as responders. Similar clonality (around 0.37) was observed for sorted CD137+ cells against both alloantigens, and this clonality was much higher than that observed in pre-culture samples (approximately 0.043).

V was cut back by 0 bases and J by 7 bases, leaving a gap of 8 bases between them. The cysteine opens and the phenylalanine closes a CDR3 of 14 amino acids. Of all the DNA, just the CDR3 is kept, 42 bases in frame from base 1. The germline V gene encodes CDR1 SGHRS and CDR2 YFSETQ. TCRB CDR3 regions were amplified with the immunoSEQ multiplex PCR using forward primers for 54 TRBV segments and reverse primers for 13 TRBJ segments. Pre-culture CD4+ samples were sequenced at deep resolution, targeting a few hundred thousand T cell genomes. Sequencing of the amplicons on an Illumina HiSeq System generated 87 bp reads spanning the CDR3. Per the authors' processing: PCR and sequencing errors in the reads were corrected, and CDR3 regions were defined by aligning to IMGT reference sequences. Synthetic template pools were used to estimate counts of templates and unique rearrangements. Clonality was computed as 1 minus Pielou's evenness. The Daley-Smith estimator was used to estimate richness. Repertoire overlap was measured with Morisita's index. Clones present in cultured samples but not detected in the pre-culture repertoire of the same donor were defined as low-abundance clones. The table comes from immuneACCESS by way of TCRdb, which keeps in-frame sequences with V and J called. Part of the clones is missing from these tables; in studies checked, under half for an unresolved V gene and the rest for unknown reasons. The DNA was the basis for D and trimming; V, J and clone size are from that table. The sample table shows over 100,000 clones, and 80% to 95% are seen once. The leading ten clones occupy under 0.35% of the sample.

The receptor was isolated from a woman younger than 35 in good health and CMV-seronegative. Sequenced sample: CD4+ T cells from PBMCs. The rearrangement joined TRBV5-1 to TRBJ1-6; the D gene cannot be named for sure. The nucleotide sequence is TGCGCCAGCAGCTTGGTTGCAGCCAATTCACCCCTCCACTTT. Its protein is CASSLVAANSPLHF.